Each of the 13 T cell receptor beta chains below was sequenced from the same sample in a study of T cells in Graves' hyperthyroidism and ophthalmopathy. RNA transcripts served as the template for amplifying TCR beta CDR3 regions. A first-round RT-PCR of the TCR CDR3 used the HTBI primer set. TCRdb recomputed calls from the multiplex PCR reads with MiXCR, one row per CDR3 protein. The sample lists roughly 380,000 distinct CDR3 sequences; around 13% were seen once. Sequences were obtained from blood. Receptor source: a woman in her sixties or seventies with Graves' hyperthyroidism.

This clonotype was detected many times. The gene calls are TRBV5-1 and TRBJ1-1; 9 bases align to TRBD1. Germline V gene lookup returns CDR1 SGHRS and CDR2 YFSETQ. The CDR3 totals 16 residues. V gave up 7 bases and J gave up 2 bases; unmatched junction bases: 12. This chain's CDR3 is CASSRPYRGRNTEAFF. Here the CDR3 DNA reads TGCGCCAGCTCACGTCCATACAGGGGGCGTAACACTGAAGCTTTCTTT.

In its sample, this clonotype was seen a few times. The chain recombines TRBV3-1 with TRBJ2-7; TRBD2 aligns across 10 bases. Germline lookup yields CDR1 LGHDT and CDR2 YNNKEL (reference sequence). V was pared by 5 bases and J by 8 bases, with 12 bases of the junction left unmatched. The CDR3 runs to 15 residues. The CDR3 loop reads CASSLGSSGRSKQYF. In DNA, the CDR3 is TGTGCCAGCAGCTTAGGATCTAGCGGGAGAAGTAAGCAGTACTTC.

The V call is TRBV18, the J call TRBJ2-7; 7 bases agree with TRBD1. This CDR3 is built from 14 residues. Trimming cost V 3 bases and J 0 bases; bases outside gene matches: 2. CDR1 is KGHSH and CDR2 is LQKENI in the germline V gene. The CDR3 spells CASSPRDSSYEQYV. CDR3 sequence (DNA): TGTGCCAGCTCACCTCGGGACAGCTCCTACGAGCAGTACGTC.

This clonotype was detected a few times. In DNA, the CDR3 is TGTGCCTGGAGTGACCGGGGACAGGGTCGCAATGAGCAGTTCTTC. This encodes CAWSDRGQGRNEQFF. This rearrangement joins TRBV30 to TRBJ2-1; 9 nucleotides agree with TRBD1. Unmatched junction bases numbered 7, after V lost 1 base and J lost 6 bases. The CDR3 runs to 15 residues. Germline CDR1 GTSNPN, CDR2 SVGIG (reference sequence).

In this sample, this clonotype turned up many times. The rearrangement joins TRBV30 to TRBJ2-7; D is unresolved. This CDR3 has 14 residues. V was cut by 0 bases and J by 6 bases, with 15 bases left in between. Germline assignment: CDR1 GTSNPN and CDR2 SVGIG (reference sequence). DNA for the CDR3: TGTGCCTGGAGTGTATCTCTTGGGAAGGGCGAGCAGTACTTC. Encoded protein: CAWSVSLGKGEQYF.

The sample holds a few counts of this clonotype. For the CDR3, the DNA is TGTGCCAGCAGTTATTCTCGAAGGGCTAGCGGGGCCACAGATACGCAGTATTTT. Translated, it gives CASSYSRRASGATDTQYF. V is TRBV6-1 and J is TRBJ2-3, with TRBD2 matching over 9 bases. CDR1 is MNHNS and CDR2 is SASEGT in the germline V gene. The CDR3 is 18 residues long. After removal of 5 bases from V and 2 bases from J, the junction contained 14 bases not matched to a gene.

This clonotype was counted many times. The chain links TRBV15 to TRBJ2-1; 8 bases match TRBD2. CDR1 is LNHNV and CDR2 is YYDKDF in the germline V gene (reference sequence). The CDR3 runs to 15 residues. V lost 0 bases, J lost 9 bases, and 7 bases stayed unmatched. The CDR3: CATSRDAGGSREQFF. For the CDR3, the DNA is TGTGCCACCAGCAGAGATGCGGGGGGTTCTCGTGAGCAGTTCTTC.

This clonotype has ten or more counts. This chain connects TRBV6-1 to TRBJ2-3; a weak D match, TRBD1 (7 bases). The CDR3 loop spans 14 amino acids. The V end was cut by 6 bases, the J end by 2 bases, with 12 bases between. Germline-derived CDR1 and CDR2 are MNHNS and SASEGT. The DNA for the CDR3 is TGTGCCAGCAGGGAGGGGGCGATCACAGATACGCAGTATTTT. Amino acids: CASREGAITDTQYF.

This clonotype was found a few times. The gene calls are TRBV6-5 and TRBJ2-4, with TRBD1 matching over 8 bases. The ends lost 4 bases at V and 3 bases at J; junction bases unmatched: 2. Germline loops: CDR1 MNHEY, CDR2 SVGAGI. This CDR3 has 14 amino acids. CDR3 region: CASSSDRGKNIQYF. The CDR3 DNA reads TGTGCCAGCAGTTCCGACAGGGGCAAAAACATTCAGTACTTC.

This clonotype came up many times. This chain links TRBV18 with TRBJ1-2; TRBD1 agrees at 7 bases. The length of the CDR3 is 17 residues. After removal of 2 bases from V and 1 base from J, the junction contained 10 bases not matched to a gene. CDR1 and CDR2 (germline): KGHSH, LQKENI. CDR3 sequence: CASSPSGQLSLNYGYTF. CDR3 nucleotide sequence: TGTGCCAGCTCACCATCGGGACAGCTATCACTTAACTATGGCTACACCTTC.

The table lists this clonotype with many counts. This chain links TRBV5-1 with TRBJ2-4; 10 bases are shared with TRBD1. J lost 8 bases, V lost 3 bases, and 8 bases had no gene match. The CDR3 is 15 residues long. Germline CDR1 is SGHRS and CDR2 is YFSETQ. The CDR3 region has the DNA TGCGCCAGCAGCTCTGACAGGGGGCGAAGGGACATTCAGTACTTC. It yields the protein CASSSDRGRRDIQYF.

This clonotype was seen ten or more times. The chain recombines TRBV20-1 with TRBJ2-7; the match to TRBD1 covers 7 bases. J gave up 3 bases and V 2 bases, and 4 bases lay outside the gene matches. The CDR3 contains 13 residues. Germline values: CDR1 DFQATT, CDR2 SNEGSKA (reference sequence). CDR3 in DNA: TGCAGTGCTAGAAAAGACAGGGACTACGAGCAGTACTTC. This encodes CSARKDRDYEQYF.

This clonotype appeared many times. The gene calls are TRBV11-2 and TRBJ2-7; the match to TRBD2 covers 8 bases. Germline V gene data show CDR1 as SGHAT and CDR2 as FQNNGV. The CDR3 length is 14 residues. With V trimmed by 8 bases and J by 8 bases, 14 bases remained unmatched. The CDR3 DNA is TGTGCCAGCCGAAACAGAAGCGGGAGTGTGCAGCAGTACTTC. Translation gives CASRNRSGSVQQYF. The full variable domain, rest sourced from reference TRBV11-2 and TRBJ2-7, is EAGVAQSPRYKIIEKRQSVAFWCNPISGHATLYWYQQILGQGPKLLIQFQNNGVVDDSQLPKDRFSAERLKGVDSTLKIQPAKLEDSAVYLCASRNRSGSVQQYFGPGTRLTVT.